Presented here are 9 T cell receptor beta chains from one specimen sequenced in a study of blood T cells in healthy people across ages. With a J-beta primer mix and a sample-barcoded 5' primer, a second PCR ran about 7 to 12 cycles. TCRdb re-called the 5' RACE reads with MiXCR, one entry per CDR3 protein. The table includes some 940,000 distinct CDR3 sequences, around 29% detected once. These data also formed part of another study, on T cells of mothers and their children.

Sequencing input: blood. Receptors originate from a woman aged 40 to 50 in good health.

This clonotype was counted many times. The chain links TRBV7-9 to TRBJ2-7; perhaps TRBD2 as D (6 bases). The CDR3 length is 15 residues. In germline, CDR1 is SEHNR, CDR2 FQNEAQ (reference sequence). Trimming shortened V by 1 base and J by 2 bases, and 12 bases separated the two germline ends. CDR3 bases: TGTGCCAGCAGCTTAGGAGGCGGGGTCCCCTACGAGCAGTACTTC. Translating gives CASSLGGGVPYEQYF.

This clonotype has just a few counts. This may be a read error: a much more frequent sequence differs by one nucleotide. This chain links TRBV12-3 or TRBV12-4 with TRBJ1-6, with D possibly being TRBD1 (6 bases). The CDR3 has 14 residues. The DNA for the CDR3 is TGTGCCAGCAGCACTGACAGGAGCAATTCACCCCCCCACTTT. This sequence encodes CASSTDRSNSPPHF.

The genes are TRBV7-2 and TRBJ2-5; maybe TRBD2 (6 bases). CDR3 length equals 16 residues. Germline CDR1 reads SGHTA; CDR2 reads FQGNSA. Deletions cut 0 bases from V and 1 base from J, with 12 bases between. DNA of the CDR3: TGTGCCAGCAGCTTAGCGCCGGGTAGCGGCCAAGAGACCCAGTACTTC. Translated: CASSLAPGSGQETQYF.

The sample holds many counts of this clonotype. The chain has TRBV27 and TRBJ2-1; TRBD2 agrees at 9 bases. The V and J ends lost 4 bases and 3 bases, in that order; junction bases with no gene match: 10. The CDR3 has 17 residues. CDR1 MNHEY and CDR2 SMNVEV come from the germline V gene (reference sequence). The CDR3 DNA follows: TGTGCCAGCAGTTCCCTGGCTAGCGGGGCTTACTACAATGAGCAGTTCTTC. Protein sequence: CASSSLASGAYYNEQFF.

In this sample, this clonotype turned up a few times. The rearrangement joins TRBV28 to TRBJ2-1; D call uncertain. Trimming stripped 3 bases from V and 2 bases from J, with 17 bases between. The germline V gene has CDR1 MDHEN and CDR2 SYDVKM. The CDR3 has 17 residues. CDR3 nucleotides: TGTGCCAGCAGTTTCCGGTCCCTGGGTAACACCTACAATGAGCAGTTCTTC. Protein: CASSFRSLGNTYNEQFF.

This clonotype has more than one count but fewer than ten. The gene calls are TRBV7-8 and TRBJ1-1; weak D call: TRBD1 (6 bases). Trimming pared 5 bases from V and 2 bases from J, leaving 24 bases between. CDR3 length equals 18 residues. Germline V lookup: CDR1 SGHVS, CDR2 FQNEAQ. CDR3 DNA: TGTGCCAGCAGCCTACCCCGTTTCAGAACAGGGCCCAACACTGAAGCTTTCTTT. Protein sequence: CASSLPRFRTGPNTEAFF.

This clonotype was seen ten or more times. This chain joins TRBV5-1 and TRBJ2-1, with TRBD2 identical over 7 bases. Unmatched junction bases numbered 6, after V lost 3 bases and J lost 0 bases. The germline V gene has CDR1 SGHRS and CDR2 YFSETQ. The CDR3 is made up of 16 amino acids. The chain's CDR3 is CASSSSGVYSYNEQFF. The DNA of the CDR3 is TGCGCCAGCAGCTCGAGCGGGGTTTACTCCTACAATGAGCAGTTCTTC.

The rearrangement uses TRBV28 and TRBJ2-1; TRBD2 aligns across 13 bases. V dropped 6 bases and J dropped 5; count of bases not matched to a gene: 7. The CDR3 consists of 16 residues. Per germline, CDR1 MDHEN and CDR2 SYDVKM. CDR3 residues: CASRETSGGSHNEQFF. CDR3 in DNA: TGTGCCAGCAGGGAGACTAGCGGGGGGTCCCACAATGAGCAGTTCTTC.

The rearrangement joins TRBV6-2 or TRBV6-3 to TRBJ1-1; D is unclear. Per the germline V gene, CDR1 is MNHEY and CDR2 is SVGEGT. Trimming removed 0 bases at V and 4 bases at J, with 9 bases between. The length of the CDR3 is 14 residues. The CDR3 DNA follows: TGTGCCAGCAGTTACTCTTTCGGGCGCACTGAAGCTTTCTTT. Protein: CASSYSFGRTEAFF.